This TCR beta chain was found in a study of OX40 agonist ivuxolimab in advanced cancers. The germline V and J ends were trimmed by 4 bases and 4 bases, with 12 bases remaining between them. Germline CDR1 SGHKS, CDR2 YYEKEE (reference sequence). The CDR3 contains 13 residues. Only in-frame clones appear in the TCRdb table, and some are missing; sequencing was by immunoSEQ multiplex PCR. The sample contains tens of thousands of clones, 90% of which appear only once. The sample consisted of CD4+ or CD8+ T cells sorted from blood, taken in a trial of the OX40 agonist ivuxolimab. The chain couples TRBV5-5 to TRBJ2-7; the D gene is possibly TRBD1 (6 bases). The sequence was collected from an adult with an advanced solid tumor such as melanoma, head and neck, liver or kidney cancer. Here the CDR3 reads CASSAGVFYEQYF. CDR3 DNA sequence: TGTGCCAGCAGCGCAGGGGTATTTTACGAGCAGTACTTC.